This T cell receptor (beta chain) came from a study of shared clonotypes between healthy human individuals (TCRdb year 2020). In the study overall: The cohort comprised a couple of women and a few men aged 18 to 49 years. Per donor, three plates each were used for CD4 naive and CD4 memory, two for CD8 naive, and one for CD8 memory. Blood TCR repertoires of five healthy adults were deeply sequenced to estimate repertoire size and the extent of clonotype sharing between individuals. Libraries were prepared and TCR repertoires were sequenced by different laboratories using diverse techniques, in order to increase sequencing depth and limit assay-specific biases. Leukapheresis yielded between about 0.8 and 8.9 billion PBMCs per donor.

The table lists this clone with a few counts. The clone's antigen remains unknown. No base qualities exist here, and no much larger clone lies one base off it. From cysteine to phenylalanine, the CDR3 is 16 amino acids long. Only the CDR3 region is kept as DNA, spanning 48 bases read in frame from base 1. The germline V gene encodes CDR1 SGHRS and CDR2 YFSETQ. V loses 4 bases at its end and J loses 5 bases; junction bases beyond the gene matches: 14. TCR CDR3 regions were amplified from genomic DNA by multiplex PCR using the deep immunoSEQ assay. Extracted genomic DNA from each cell subset was spread evenly across all wells of several immunoSEQ 96-well plates, with each plate serving as a replicate. For sorted subsets, each replicate PCR was loaded with about 0.2 ug genomic DNA, equivalent to some 31,000 T cell genomes. The purified libraries were quantified using a Qubit 3.0 fluorometer, sized with a Bioanalyzer 2100, and then quantified again using the KAPA Library Quantification kit. A separate single-read 150-cycle Illumina NextSeq 550 flow cell was used to sequence each immunoSEQ 96-well plate. As for how the authors treated the data: The immunoSEQ output contained only junctional sequences without quality scores, so filtering could not match that applied to full-length reads. To assign V/J genes and CDR3, sequences were annotated using PyIR, a Python wrapper for IgBLAST v1.9, with IMGT germline references. Reads were removed for weak V/J assignments (E-value above 1e-6), missing CDR3, stop codons, out-of-frame junctions, or ambiguous translated residues. A V3J clonotype was defined by an identical inferred V gene, J gene, and CDR3 amino acid sequence. Percentage overlap between repertoires was computed as shared unique clonotypes divided by the size of the smaller repertoire. RTK rarefaction, the Chao1 estimator, and Recon v2.1 estimates of unobserved clonotypes were used to assess repertoire richness. Generation probabilities for all TCRbeta clonotypes obtained by the gDNA method from a handful of donors were computed using OLGA. Sourced from immuneACCESS, this table was stored by TCRdb with only in-frame sequences that have V and J called. A share of the clones is absent; for the studies checked, an unresolved V gene accounts for under half, and the remainder has no known explanation. The V and J calls and the clone size are those of that table, but D and trimming were determined from the DNA. This sample lists approximately 710,000 clones; 90% were detected once. The top ten clones comprise 34% of the sample.

The paper as a whole reports these results and caveats: Because the study included a small number of donors, the genetic and exposure-history diversity represented was limited. Compared with non-shared clonotypes, clonotypes shared by all four sorted-subset donors had higher generation probabilities. Pairwise subsampling led to the expectation that sequencing depth would affect the degree of clonotype sharing among donors. Rarefaction of sorted-subset datasets indicated incomplete sequencing despite the large sequencing depth. Naive subsets generally had larger estimated clonotype richness than memory subsets. Sampling was restricted to blood, and TCR repertoires in tissue are likely to differ from TCR repertoires in blood. When a handful of donors were compared, the shared fraction of clonotypes was 5% to 6.5% for naive CD4, roughly 3.4% for naive CD8, 2% to 2.5% for memory CD4, and 0.35% to 0.4% for memory CD8.

The donors were healthy, HIV-negative adults with no recently reported acute infections or vaccinations. Every donor was a Caucasian adult living in Nashville, Tennessee, USA. The CD8 memory samples were a combination of magnetically selected CD45RO+ cells and CCR7-negative CD45RA+ effector memory (TemRA) cells. Blood was collected by leukapheresis, and PBMCs were isolated by Ficoll-Histopaque density gradient centrifugation and then cryopreserved in liquid nitrogen vapor phase. Purity and quantity of every magnetically sorted T cell population were checked by analytical flow cytometry. Genomic DNA was isolated from every sorted fraction and measured by UV absorbance on a Nanodrop 2000c.

Here the chain combines TRBV5-1 and TRBJ1-1; TRBD1 matches 7 bases in the middle. The sequence derives from a man younger than 35 in good health. Some clones in this sample may be carry-over from other donors' samples. The sequencing input was memory CD8+ T cells from PBMCs. Sample cell subset or site, as interpreted from the label and publication: CD45RO+ cells pooled with CCR7-negative TemRA cells. The DNA sequence is as follows: TGCGCCAGCAGCCCGAAAGGACAGGTTCTTAGGACTGAAGCTTTCTTT. It translates as CASSPKGQVLRTEAFF.